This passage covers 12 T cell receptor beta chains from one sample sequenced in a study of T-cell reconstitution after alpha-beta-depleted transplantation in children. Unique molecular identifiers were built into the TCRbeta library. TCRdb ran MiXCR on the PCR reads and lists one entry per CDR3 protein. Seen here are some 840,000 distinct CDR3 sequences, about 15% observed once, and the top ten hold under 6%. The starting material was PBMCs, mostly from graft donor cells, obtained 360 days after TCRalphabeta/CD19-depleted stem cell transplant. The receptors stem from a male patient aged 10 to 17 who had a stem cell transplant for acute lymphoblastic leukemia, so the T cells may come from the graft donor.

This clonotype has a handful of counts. CDR3: CASSSRLASSHEQYF. The CDR3 bases are TGTGCCAGCAGCTCCCGACTAGCCTCATCCCACGAGCAGTACTTC. V and J are TRBV14 and TRBJ2-7; 7 nucleotides agree with TRBD2. Germline CDR1 and CDR2: SGHDN and FVKESK. The CDR3 extends over 15 amino acids. V gave up 5 bases and J gave up 5 bases; unmatched junction bases: 12.

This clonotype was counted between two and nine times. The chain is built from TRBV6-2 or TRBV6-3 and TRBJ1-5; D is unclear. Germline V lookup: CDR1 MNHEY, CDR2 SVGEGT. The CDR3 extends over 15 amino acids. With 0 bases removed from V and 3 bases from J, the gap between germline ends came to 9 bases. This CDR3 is CASSYSRLDNQPQHF. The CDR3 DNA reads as TGTGCCAGCAGTTACTCGAGGTTAGACAATCAGCCCCAGCATTTT.

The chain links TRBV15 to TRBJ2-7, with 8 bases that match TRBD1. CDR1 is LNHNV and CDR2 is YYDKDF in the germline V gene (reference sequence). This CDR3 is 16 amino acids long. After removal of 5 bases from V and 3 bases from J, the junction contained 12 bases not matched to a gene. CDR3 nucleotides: TGTGCCACCAGCGGGTTCCAGGGACAGGCTGACTACGAGCAGTACTTC. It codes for CATSGFQGQADYEQYF.

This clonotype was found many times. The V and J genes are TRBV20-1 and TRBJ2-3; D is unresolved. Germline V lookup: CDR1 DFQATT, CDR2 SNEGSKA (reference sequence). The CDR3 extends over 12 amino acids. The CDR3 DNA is TGCAGCTGCTGGGTGCGCACAGATACGCAGTATTTT. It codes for CSCWVRTDTQYF.

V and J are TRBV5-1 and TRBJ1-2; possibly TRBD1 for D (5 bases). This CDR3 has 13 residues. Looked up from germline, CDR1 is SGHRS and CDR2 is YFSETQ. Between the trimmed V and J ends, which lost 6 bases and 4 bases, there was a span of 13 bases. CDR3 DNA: TGCGCCAGCACCCTTTCAGGGCGCTATGGCTACACCTTC. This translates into CASTLSGRYGYTF.

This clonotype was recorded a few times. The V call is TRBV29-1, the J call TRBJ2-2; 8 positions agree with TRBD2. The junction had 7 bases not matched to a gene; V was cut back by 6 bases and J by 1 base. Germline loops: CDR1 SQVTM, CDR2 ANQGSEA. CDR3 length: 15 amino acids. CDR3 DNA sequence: TGCAGCGTCCCCGGGACTAGGGGGAACACCGGGGAGCTGTTTTTT. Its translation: CSVPGTRGNTGELFF.

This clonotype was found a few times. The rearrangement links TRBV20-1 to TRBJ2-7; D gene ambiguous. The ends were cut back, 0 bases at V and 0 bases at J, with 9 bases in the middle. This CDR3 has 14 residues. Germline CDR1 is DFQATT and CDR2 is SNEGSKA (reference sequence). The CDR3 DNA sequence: TGCAGTGCTAGAGATGGTAAAAGCTCCTACGAGCAGTACTTC. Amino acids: CSARDGKSSYEQYF.

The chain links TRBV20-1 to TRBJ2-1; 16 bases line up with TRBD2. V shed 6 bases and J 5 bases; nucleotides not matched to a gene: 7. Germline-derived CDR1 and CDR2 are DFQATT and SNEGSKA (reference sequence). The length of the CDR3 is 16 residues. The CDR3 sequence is CSAPGLAGGPNNEQFF. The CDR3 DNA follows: TGCAGTGCCCCGGGACTAGCGGGAGGGCCAAACAATGAGCAGTTCTTC.

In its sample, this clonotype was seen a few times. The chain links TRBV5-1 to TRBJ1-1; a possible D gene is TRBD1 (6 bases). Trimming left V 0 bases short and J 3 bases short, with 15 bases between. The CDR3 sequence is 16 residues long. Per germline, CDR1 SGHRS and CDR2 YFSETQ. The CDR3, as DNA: TGCGCCAGCAGCTTGGAGCTGGGGGCGGTTTACACTGAAGCTTTCTTT. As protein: CASSLELGAVYTEAFF.

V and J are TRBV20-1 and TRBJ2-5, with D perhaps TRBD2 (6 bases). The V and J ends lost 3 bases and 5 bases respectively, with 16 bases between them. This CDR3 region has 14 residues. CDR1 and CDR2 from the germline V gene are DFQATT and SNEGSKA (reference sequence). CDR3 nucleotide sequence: TGCAGTGCTAGCGAAAAGCGACGGGGGGAGACCCAGTACTTC. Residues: CSASEKRRGETQYF.

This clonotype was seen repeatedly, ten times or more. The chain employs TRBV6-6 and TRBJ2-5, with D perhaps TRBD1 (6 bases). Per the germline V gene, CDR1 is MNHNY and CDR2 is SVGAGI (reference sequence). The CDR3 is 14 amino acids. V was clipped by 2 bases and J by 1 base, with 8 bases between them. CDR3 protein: CASSYIGGQETQYF. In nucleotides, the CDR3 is TGTGCCAGCAGTTACATAGGGGGCCAAGAGACCCAGTACTTC.

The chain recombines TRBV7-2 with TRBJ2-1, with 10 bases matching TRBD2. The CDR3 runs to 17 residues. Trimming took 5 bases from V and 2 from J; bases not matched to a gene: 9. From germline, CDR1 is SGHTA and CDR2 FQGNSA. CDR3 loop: CASSLHLAGAAYNEQFF. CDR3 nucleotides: TGTGCCAGCAGCCTCCACCTAGCGGGAGCGGCCTACAATGAGCAGTTCTTC. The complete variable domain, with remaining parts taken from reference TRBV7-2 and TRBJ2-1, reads GAGVSQSPSNKVTEKGKDVELRCDPISGHTALYWYRQSLGQGLEFLIYFQGNSAPDKSGLPSDRFSAERTGGSVSTLTIQRTQQEDSAVYLCASSLHLAGAAYNEQFFGPGTRLTVL.